This T cell receptor (beta chain) derives from a study of T cell repertoires in cytomegalovirus infection. Study summary: An indication of both CMV infection and matching HLA type came from public TCR beta signatures. Study findings and constraints: Dominant in the ex vivo response were TCR beta clonotypes restricted by HLA-C and specific for CMV. People with CMV and the relevant HLA were identified by cumulative public TCR beta family frequency.

V lost 4 bases and J lost 5; bases outside the gene matches: 11. The V gene's germline CDR1 is MNHEY and CDR2 SMNVEV (reference sequence). CDR3 size: 17 residues. As concerns this clonotype: What it binds is unknown.

Via MiXCR, TCRdb re-called the reads, giving one row per CDR3 protein. Of about 70,000 distinct CDR3 sequences in the sample, 20% are singletons; the top ten hold around 70%. The chain links TRBV27 to TRBJ1-5; 10 bases map to TRBD1. The specimen was CD8+ T cells from cultured PBMCs, collected from culture after CMV antigen stimulation. The TCR was taken from a human donor in good health (CMV status not recorded). Some clones in this sample may be carry-over from other donors' samples. The DNA for the CDR3 is TGTGCCAGCAGTTCCCCCTCGACAGGGGGCAGATATCAGCCCCAGCATTTT. This gives the protein CASSSPSTGGRYQPQHF.